This T cell receptor beta chain was sequenced for a study of spatial heterogeneity in lung cancer (dated by TCRdb to the late 2010s). Describing the broader study: Beta-chain transcripts were consistently detected in greater numbers than alpha-chain transcripts, which likely reflects a higher abundance of beta-chain transcripts. In non-small cell lung cancer, the study made a quantitative comparison of TCR alpha and beta repertoires among multiple tumor regions, matched nontumor lung and blood. In the raw uncorrected reads, each unique combination of TCR and UMI appeared more than ten times on average. The study linked features of the TCR repertoire to counts of nonsynonymous mutations, which were determined by whole-exome sequencing of tumor tissue. Both alpha and beta chains were TCR-sequenced in samples taken at surgery, namely 220 tumor regions, approximately 63 matched nontumor lung samples and 45 to 60 PBMC samples. General study outcomes and caveats: Additional single-cell paired TCR alpha and beta sequencing was considered necessary to confirm, at a functional level, the hypothesis that regional TCRs recognize regional mutations.

Reading the label with the study, this specimen's time point is: sample taken at primary tumor resection. Donors were about 70 patients with early-stage, untreated non-small cell lung cancer from the lung TRACERx cohort. Without any cell sorting, TCR sequencing was performed on whole RNA extracted either from tumor and nontumor lung tissue or from cryopreserved PBMC samples. A patient was chosen for TCR sequencing only when enough RNA was available from at least two tumor regions. Before being selected, tumor and adjacent nontumor lung specimens were reviewed by a lung pathologist. A remark on this clonotype: Which antigen it targets is not known. Per-nucleotide qualities are absent, and no much larger clonotype sits a single base away.

Receptors were amplified or captured by 5' RACE. Sequenced using a NextSeq 500. To allow correction of PCR and sequencing errors, the TCR library protocol tagged every TCR cDNA molecule with a unique molecular identifier. Regarding the original processing steps: TCR identification, UMI-based error correction and CDR3 extraction were all carried out with Decombinator tools. TCRs above a frequency of 2 per 1,000, corresponding to the top 1% of the tumor frequency distribution, were defined as expanded. Renyi diversity was computed with the R vegan package after each repertoire had been subsampled 100 times to 5,000 TCRs. CDR3 similarity networks were built from amino acid triplet string-kernel similarity, with CDR3s being connected when pairwise similarity was above 0.82. The raw public data were reprocessed by TCRdb itself: fastp quality trimming at Q25, MiXCR clonotype calling, in-frame beta chains only. Duplicate CDR3 protein sequences are folded into a single record with the most common DNA and genes. Here the V and J calls rest on TCRdb's processing, not on the authors' analysis. This sample holds some 38,000 distinct CDR3 sequences; 2.5% to 3.5% were observed only once. Roughly 35% of the sample lies in the top ten.

This sequence was found in a male donor with early-stage non-small cell lung cancer. Sequenced material: normal lung tissue next to the tumor, taken at surgery.

The encoded CDR3 is CASSPGGGSSGEQYF. The nucleotide sequence reads as follows: TGTGCCAGCAGCCCCGGGGGGGGTAGCTCGGGCGAGCAGTACTTC. The receptor chain draws on TRBV12-3 or TRBV12-4 and TRBJ2-7; 8 bases in between match TRBD2. V lost 6 bases and J lost 6 bases, and the count of bases not matched to a germline gene is 13. From cysteine to phenylalanine, the CDR3 is 15 amino acids long. Only the CDR3 part of the read is kept: 45 bases, read in frame from the first base.